The sequence of this T cell receptor beta chain was determined in a study of ipilimumab plus nivolumab after autologous stem cell transplantation. Turning to the study itself: Median doses per patient: about 5 ipilimumab, fewer than ten nivolumab.

The germline V and J ends were trimmed by 1 base and 4 bases, with 10 bases remaining between them. The CDR3 totals 14 residues. Germline CDR1 is MGHRA and CDR2 is YSYEKL. Libraries were prepared by immunoSEQ multiplex PCR; TCRdb keeps only in-frame clonotypes and omits some of them. The sample carries over 80,000 clones, approximately 86% recorded once. Checkpoint therapy with ipilimumab 1 mg/kg began 14 to 28 days after transplant. Patients got 3 mg/kg IV nivolumab weeks 1, 4, 7, 10, then biweekly through week 26. The chain combines TRBV4-1 with TRBJ2-5; D is uncertain. The TCR sequence derives from a male donor with diffuse large B-cell lymphoma. This specimen consisted of PBMCs, obtained in a trial of ipilimumab plus nivolumab as post-transplant consolidation. CDR3 sequence reads: CASSQVSSGETQYF. The CDR3 coding sequence is TGCGCCAGCAGCCAAGTGAGTTCAGGAGAGACCCAGTACTTC.